Shown below are 28 T cell receptor beta chains from a single sample sequenced in a study of shared clonotypes between healthy human individuals. Sequenced by immunoSEQ multiplex PCR; TCRdb stores in-frame clones only, minus some. The repertoire holds millions of clones, approximately 94% seen once, with around 1.1% in the top ten. Terminally differentiated effector memory CD45RA+ cells were excluded from the naive CD8 cells, which were CD45RO-negative and positively selected for CCR7. Sequencing was carried out using naive CD8+ T cells sorted from blood. These receptors all stem from a man aged 18 to 30 in good health.

A word on this clone: Different DNA sequences within this sample yield the same CDR3. This rearrangement joins TRBV9 to TRBJ2-2; D is possibly TRBD1 (6 bases). The CDR3 loop spans 15 amino acids. The germline V gene encodes CDR1 SGDLS and CDR2 YYNGEE. V lost 4 bases and J lost 1, with 11 bases in between. The CDR3 nucleotides are TGTGCCAGCAGCCCCCGGACAGTGAACACCGGGGAGCTGTTTTTT. Translating it yields CASSPRTVNTGELFF.

The rearrangement links TRBV7-9 to TRBJ1-1; 7 bases align to TRBD1. J lost 5 bases, V lost 4 bases, and 13 bases had no gene match. This CDR3 contains 16 residues. CDR1 is SEHNR and CDR2 is FQNEAQ in the germline V gene (reference sequence). DNA of the CDR3: TGTGCCAGCAGCTACGATTTTACGACAGGGCAGACTGAAGCTTTCTTT. It yields the protein CASSYDFTTGQTEAFF. The full variable domain, rest sourced from reference TRBV7-9 and TRBJ1-1, is DTGVSQNPRHKITKRGQNVTFRCDPISEHNRLYWYRQTLGQGPEFLTYFQNEAQLEKSRLLSDRFSAERPKGSFSTLEIQRTEQGDSAMYLCASSYDFTTGQTEAFFGQGTRLTVV.

About this clone itself: The sample contains more than one DNA sequence encoding this CDR3. This sequence joins TRBV11-2 and TRBJ2-5, with D uncertain. Germline lookup yields CDR1 SGHAT and CDR2 FQNNGV. The CDR3 has 13 residues. Between the trimmed V and J ends, which lost 0 bases and 3 bases, there was a span of 5 bases. This CDR3 reads CASSLDGEETQYF. For the CDR3, the DNA is TGTGCCAGCAGCTTAGACGGAGAAGAGACCCAGTACTTC.

The rearrangement uses TRBV7-9 and TRBJ2-1; D might be TRBD1 (6 bases). Trimming cost V 1 base and J 5 bases, with 9 bases left between them. Germline V gives CDR1 SEHNR, CDR2 FQNEAQ (reference sequence). The length of the CDR3 is 14 residues. The CDR3 nucleotides are TGTGCCAGCAGCTTAGAACAGGGTCACAATGAGCAGTTCTTC. The encoded protein is CASSLEQGHNEQFF.

The V and J genes are TRBV19 and TRBJ2-7; D is uncertain. The germline CDR1 and CDR2 sequences are LNHDA and SQIVND (reference sequence). The germline V and J ends were trimmed by 3 bases and 3 bases, with 9 bases remaining between them. The CDR3 covers 13 residues. CDR3 sequence: CASSIVVNYEQYF. CDR3 coding DNA: TGTGCCAGTAGTATTGTCGTAAACTACGAGCAGTACTTC.

This chain uses TRBV6-6 with TRBJ1-5; TRBD1 matches 8 bases. CDR3 length equals 15 residues. CDR1 MNHNY and CDR2 SVGAGI come from the germline V gene (reference sequence). V shed 2 bases, J shed 5 bases, and the junction held 5 bases outside the gene matches. The CDR3 DNA is TGTGCCAGCAGTTACCTCGGACAGGGTGATCAGCCCCAGCATTTT. Amino acid sequence: CASSYLGQGDQPQHF.

The rearrangement joins TRBV19 to TRBJ2-7, with D perhaps matching TRBD2 (5 bases). The CDR3 covers 13 residues. Germline CDR1 LNHDA, CDR2 SQIVND (reference sequence). The V end lost 10 bases, the J end lost 1 base, and 14 bases lay between the germline ends. This CDR3 is CATGRLNSYEQYF. The CDR3 region has the DNA TGTGCCACCGGCCGACTAAATTCCTACGAGCAGTACTTC.

This chain connects TRBV5-6 to TRBJ1-6; D is undetermined. This CDR3 has 12 amino acids. V was cut by 2 bases and J by 7 bases, with 4 bases left in between. The V gene's germline CDR1 is SGHDT and CDR2 YYEEEE. Here the CDR3 DNA reads TGTGCCAGCAGCTTTATGAATTCACCCCTCCACTTT. It yields the protein CASSFMNSPLHF.

On this clone: Other DNA sequences in this specimen translate into the identical CDR3. V is TRBV27 and J is TRBJ2-1, with 7 nucleotides matching TRBD2. Germline-derived CDR1 and CDR2 are MNHEY and SMNVEV (reference sequence). This CDR3 has 15 residues. V shed 1 base and J 2 bases; nucleotides not matched to a gene: 2. The CDR3 DNA reads as TGTGCCAGCAGTTTATTGAGCGGGGCCTACAATGAGCAGTTCTTC. Translated: CASSLLSGAYNEQFF.

J is TRBJ1-4 and V is TRBV5-1, with 7 bases fitting TRBD1. The germline V gene encodes CDR1 SGHRS and CDR2 YFSETQ. Trimming cost V 3 bases and J 8 bases; bases outside gene matches: 7. The CDR3 length is 14 residues. The CDR3 region has the DNA TGCGCCAGCAGCTGGTCCCGGGACAGAGAAAAACTGTTTTTT. Encoded protein: CASSWSRDREKLFF.

The CDR3 bases are TGCGCCAGCAGCCAAGATCCAGACCTGATCTTCGAAGGGGCATATGGCTACACCTTC. It specifies CASSQDPDLIFEGAYGYTF. The rearrangement links TRBV4-1 to TRBJ1-2; D perhaps matches TRBD1 (5 bases). Germline CDR1 is MGHRA and CDR2 is YSYEKL. The germline V and J ends were trimmed by 0 bases and 5 bases, with 25 bases remaining between them. This CDR3 spans 19 amino acids.

The J gene is TRBJ2-7, the V gene TRBV2, with 11 bases matching TRBD2. Trimming took 8 bases from V and 4 from J; bases not matched to a gene: 4. The CDR3 is 13 amino acids. Germline CDR1 and CDR2: SNHLY and FYNNEI. This CDR3 is CASGLAGGYEQYF. The DNA of the CDR3 is TGTGCCAGCGGACTAGCGGGTGGGTACGAGCAGTACTTC. Looking up the rest from reference TRBV2 and TRBJ2-7 gives the full variable domain: EPEVTQTPSHQVTQMGQEVILRCVPISNHLYFYWYRQILGQKVEFLVSFYNNEISEKSEIFDDQFSVERPDGSNFTLKIRSTKLEDSAMYFCASGLAGGYEQYFGPGTRLTVT.

The chain combines TRBV7-3 with TRBJ2-5, with TRBD2 matching over 11 bases. This CDR3 is 15 amino acids long. J gave up 2 bases and V 1 base, and 0 bases lay outside the gene matches. Germline V gene sequence: CDR1 SGHTA, CDR2 FQGTGA. For the CDR3, the DNA is TGTGCCAGCAGCTTAATAGCGGGGGGGCAAGAGACCCAGTACTTC. It is translated as CASSLIAGGQETQYF. Drawing the rest from reference TRBV7-3 and TRBJ2-5, the complete variable domain is GAGVSQTPSNKVTEKGKYVELRCDPISGHTALYWYRQSLGQGPEFLIYFQGTGAADDSGLPNDRFFAVRPEGSVSTLKIQRTERGDSAVYLCASSLIAGGQETQYFGPGTRLLVL.

This chain connects TRBV29-1 to TRBJ2-1, with D tentatively TRBD2 (6 bases). This CDR3 comprises 17 residues. Germline lookup yields CDR1 SQVTM and CDR2 ANQGSEA. With 3 bases removed from V and 0 bases from J, the gap between germline ends came to 18 bases. The CDR3 reads CSVDDPLALDSYNEQFF. DNA for the CDR3: TGCAGCGTTGACGACCCTCTAGCGCTAGACTCCTACAATGAGCAGTTCTTC.

The CDR3 is CASSLGEVGPYSGELFF. CDR3 nucleotides: TGTGCCAGCAGCTTAGGGGAAGTCGGGCCTTACTCCGGGGAGCTGTTTTTT. This chain uses TRBV7-6 with TRBJ2-2, with D unresolved. The germline V and J ends were trimmed by 1 base and 6 bases, with 18 bases remaining between them. CDR1 SGHVS and CDR2 FNYEAQ come from the germline V gene. The CDR3 has 17 amino acids.

The J gene is TRBJ1-1, the V gene TRBV27; 8 bases line up with TRBD1. CDR3 length: 13 amino acids. J was trimmed by 6 bases and V by 3 bases; bases with no gene match: 3. Per the germline V gene, CDR1 is MNHEY and CDR2 is SMNVEV (reference sequence). CDR3 sequence: CASSFRGPAEAFF. The CDR3 bases are TGTGCCAGCAGTTTCAGGGGGCCGGCTGAAGCTTTCTTT.

The chain recombines TRBV7-9 with TRBJ2-2, with D possibly being TRBD1 or TRBD2 (5 bases each). The CDR3 sequence is 13 residues long. Germline V lookup: CDR1 SEHNR, CDR2 FQNEAQ (reference sequence). The V and J ends lost 3 bases and 6 bases respectively, with 8 bases between them. CDR3: CASSFPGPGELFF. As DNA, the CDR3 is TGTGCCAGCAGCTTCCCGGGGCCCGGGGAGCTGTTTTTT.

The V and J genes are TRBV11-2 and TRBJ1-3; 9 nucleotides match TRBD1. This CDR3 spans 15 amino acids. V lost 3 bases, J lost 6 bases, and 6 bases stayed unmatched. CDR1 is SGHAT, CDR2 FQNNGV, per germline. For the CDR3, the DNA is TGTGCCAGCAGCTTCACAGGGGGCTATGAAAACACCATATATTTT. Translation gives CASSFTGGYENTIYF.

This chain links TRBV30 with TRBJ1-1; possible D gene TRBD1, 6 bases. Germline CDR1 is GTSNPN and CDR2 is SVGIG (reference sequence). This CDR3 comprises 14 residues. The DNA of the CDR3 is TGTGCTTCCCTCCGGCAGGGGAGAAACACTGAAGCTTTCTTT. As protein: CASLRQGRNTEAFF.

The genes are TRBV30 and TRBJ2-2; D perhaps matches TRBD1 (5 bases). V lost 0 bases and J lost 7, with 18 bases in between. CDR1 GTSNPN and CDR2 SVGIG come from the germline V gene (reference sequence). The CDR3 runs 16 residues. This chain's CDR3 is CAWSVQAPTRGGELFF. Here the CDR3 DNA reads TGTGCCTGGAGTGTACAGGCCCCGACTCGAGGCGGGGAGCTGTTTTTT.

V and J are TRBV4-3 and TRBJ2-3; a possible D gene is TRBD2 (6 bases). Trimming shortened V by 4 bases and J by 0 bases, and 14 bases separated the two germline ends. The CDR3 runs 16 residues. From germline, CDR1 is LGHNA and CDR2 YSLEER. DNA for the CDR3: TGCGCCAGCAGCCCGTTTGGCGGGACGAGCACAGATACGCAGTATTTT. Translation: CASSPFGGTSTDTQYF.

The chain couples TRBV13 to TRBJ2-7, with 16 bases identical to TRBD2. The germline gives CDR1 PRHDT, CDR2 FYEKMQ (reference sequence). The CDR3 length is 17 residues. Trimming cost V 4 bases and J 3 bases; bases outside gene matches: 6. The CDR3 region is CASSWGLAGGKIYEQYF. The DNA for the CDR3 is TGTGCCAGCAGCTGGGGACTAGCGGGAGGGAAAATCTACGAGCAGTACTTC.

The V gene is TRBV28, the J gene TRBJ1-4, with a possible D match to TRBD1 (5 bases). Trimming removed 11 bases from V and 6 bases from J, with 16 bases in between. From germline, CDR1 is MDHEN and CDR2 SYDVKM. The CDR3 extends over 13 amino acids. The CDR3 loop reads CAANGGGDEKLFF. The CDR3 coding sequence is TGTGCCGCCAACGGCGGGGGGGATGAAAAACTGTTTTTT.

The CDR3 bases are TGTGCCAGCAGCGGAATGTACCAAGAGACCCAGTACTTC. Translating gives CASSGMYQETQYF. The rearrangement joins TRBV9 to TRBJ2-5, with no clear D. CDR1 and CDR2 (germline): SGDLS, YYNGEE. The CDR3 has 13 amino acids. V dropped 3 bases and J dropped 0 bases, with 6 bases sitting between them.

The genes are TRBV29-1 and TRBJ1-2; 9 positions match TRBD1. V lost 4 bases, J lost 5 bases, and 5 bases stayed unmatched. Germline V lookup: CDR1 SQVTM, CDR2 ANQGSEA. The CDR3 consists of 13 residues. CDR3 nucleotides: TGCAGCGTTGGGACAGGGGACGATTATGGCTACACCTTC. The encoded protein is CSVGTGDDYGYTF.

V is TRBV6-5 and J is TRBJ1-5; D is uncertain. CDR3 length equals 15 residues. Trimming cost V 2 bases and J 4 bases, with 12 bases left between them. CDR1 is MNHEY and CDR2 is SVGAGI in the germline V gene. CDR3 sequence (DNA): TGTGCCAGCAGTTACGGAGGTTTGGGGAATCAGCCCCAGCATTTT. Translated, it gives CASSYGGLGNQPQHF.

Regarding this clone: The identical CDR3 is also encoded by other nucleotide sequences in the sample. The J gene is TRBJ1-5, the V gene TRBV18, with D possibly TRBD1 on 5 matching bases. Germline values: CDR1 KGHSH, CDR2 LQKENI. The CDR3 spans 14 residues. V was trimmed by 6 bases and J by 0 bases, leaving 9 bases between them. The CDR3 spells CASSPGYSNQPQHF. The CDR3 DNA reads as TGTGCCAGCTCCCCAGGGTATAGCAATCAGCCCCAGCATTTT.

The chain uses TRBV4-3 and TRBJ2-7; 10 bases are a match to TRBD2. The CDR3 is 15 amino acids. Germline values: CDR1 LGHNA, CDR2 YSLEER. With 0 bases clipped from V and 5 bases from J, the junction kept 4 bases outside the gene matches. CDR3 protein: CASSQDSSGRNEQYF. The CDR3 DNA reads as TGCGCCAGCAGCCAAGATAGTAGCGGGAGGAACGAGCAGTACTTC.